Below are 13 T cell receptor beta chains sequenced from a single sample in a study of OX40 agonist ivuxolimab in advanced cancers. To prepare the library, the immunoSEQ multiplex PCR assay was applied. Imported from immuneACCESS, the table was reduced by TCRdb to in-frame sequences with V and J called. These copies leave out some clones; in studies compared against another copy, an unresolved V gene accounts for under half, and the cause of the remainder is not known. This sample has approximately 26,000 clones in its table, and around 90% of those were observed once. The top ten clones comprise around 49% of the sample. The source material was CD4+ or CD8+ T cells sorted from blood, sampled in a trial of the OX40 agonist ivuxolimab. Receptor source: an adult with an advanced solid tumor such as melanoma, head and neck, liver or kidney cancer.

The V and J genes are TRBV7-7 and TRBJ1-1, with TRBD1 as a possible D gene (6 bases). V shed 4 bases and J shed 0 bases, with 6 bases lying between them. The CDR3 is made up of 13 amino acids. Per germline, CDR1 SSHAT and CDR2 FNYEAQ (reference sequence). In DNA form, the CDR3 reads TGTGCCAGCAGCTGGACAGTGAACACTGAAGCTTTCTTT. It encodes CASSWTVNTEAFF.

The rearrangement joins TRBV11-2 to TRBJ2-1; 11 bases are shared with TRBD1. V was pared by 1 base and J by 8 bases, with 7 bases of the junction left unmatched. Per germline, CDR1 SGHAT and CDR2 FQNNGV. The CDR3 spans 16 residues. The CDR3 protein is CASSLVRDRGFDEQFF. The CDR3 DNA follows: TGTGCCAGCAGCTTAGTGCGGGACAGGGGGTTTGATGAGCAGTTCTTC.

The V and J genes are TRBV9 and TRBJ1-4; D is unresolved. Germline V CDR1 and CDR2: SGDLS, YYNGEE. CDR3 length equals 14 residues. Trimming removed 0 bases from V and 6 bases from J, with 9 bases in between. CDR3 nucleotide sequence: TGTGCCAGCAGCGTAGGGTCTGGCTATGAAAAACTGTTTTTT. Its translation is CASSVGSGYEKLFF.

The chain joins TRBV27 to TRBJ1-5; no clear D. Trimming took 6 bases from V and 1 from J, leaving 19 bases between them. Germline V gene sequence: CDR1 MNHEY, CDR2 SMNVEV (reference sequence). CDR3 length equals 17 residues. The CDR3 nucleotides are TGTGCCAGCAGGCTCGGATCAGCAAGGAAGAGCAATCAGCCCCAGCATTTT. This gives the protein CASRLGSARKSNQPQHF.

In its sample, this clone was seen once. The rearrangement joins TRBV5-6 to TRBJ2-3; 10 bases are shared with TRBD2. CDR1 SGHDT and CDR2 YYEEEE come from the germline V gene. The CDR3 covers 16 residues. V gave up 0 bases and J gave up 6 bases; unmatched junction bases: 7. The CDR3 loop is CASSLAVSGGRDTQYF. CDR3 bases: TGTGCCAGCAGCTTGGCAGTTAGCGGGGGGCGGGATACGCAGTATTTT. The entire variable domain, with the rest obtained from reference TRBV5-6 and TRBJ2-3, is as follows: DAGVTQSPTHLIKTRGQQVTLRCSPKSGHDTVSWYQQALGQGPQFIFQYYEEEERQRGNFPDRFSGHQFPNYSSELNVNALLLGDSALYLCASSLAVSGGRDTQYFGPGTRLTVL.

V gene TRBV18 combines with J gene TRBJ2-1, with TRBD1 matching 7 bases. Germline values: CDR1 KGHSH, CDR2 LQKENI. The CDR3 covers 16 residues. The J segment lost 2 bases and the V segment lost 8 bases, leaving 12 bases of the junction unmatched. CDR3 in DNA: TGTGCCAGCACAACACTCCGGACAGGAGCCTACAATGAGCAGTTCTTC. Its protein is CASTTLRTGAYNEQFF.

This chain connects TRBV7-6 to TRBJ2-7; TRBD2 agrees at 8 bases. The CDR3 runs to 15 residues. V lost 1 base, J lost 5 bases, and 7 bases stayed unmatched. Germline CDR1 is SGHVS and CDR2 is FNYEAQ. The CDR3 DNA is TGTGCCAGCAGCTTAGAAGCGGGAGAGCTGGACGAGCAGTACTTC. Amino acid sequence: CASSLEAGELDEQYF.

This sequence joins TRBV6-6 and TRBJ2-7; possibly TRBD1 for D (5 bases). Trimming shortened V by 6 bases and J by 7 bases, and 19 bases separated the two germline ends. CDR1 is MNHNY and CDR2 is SVGAGI in the germline V gene (reference sequence). CDR3 length: 14 residues. The CDR3 sequence: CASSDSHLTWEQYF. CDR3 nucleotides: TGTGCCAGCAGCGACAGTCATCTTACGTGGGAGCAGTACTTC.

The chain uses TRBV7-3 and TRBJ2-1; a possible D gene is TRBD1 (5 bases). This CDR3 spans 13 amino acids. The ends were cut back, 6 bases at V and 2 bases at J, with 8 bases in the middle. Germline V gene lookup returns CDR1 SGHTA and CDR2 FQGTGA. The CDR3 region is CASRQGTYNEQFF. CDR3 nucleotides: TGTGCCAGCAGGCAGGGAACCTACAATGAGCAGTTCTTC.

V usage is TRBV10-3 and J usage is TRBJ2-2; TRBD2 might be the D (6 bases). Trimming took 4 bases from V and 1 from J, leaving 13 bases between them. This CDR3 contains 16 residues. In germline, CDR1 is ENHRY, CDR2 SYGVKD. The DNA of the CDR3 is TGTGCCATCAGTGGAGCGCAGGGAGGGAACACCGGGGAGCTGTTTTTT. This sequence encodes CAISGAQGGNTGELFF.

The chain employs TRBV30 and TRBJ1-4; 7 nucleotides match TRBD1. With V trimmed by 1 base and J by 10 bases, 6 bases remained unmatched. CDR1 is GTSNPN, CDR2 SVGIG, per germline (reference sequence). There are 13 residues in the CDR3. CDR3 sequence reads: CAWSGTGGLKLFF. Here the CDR3 DNA reads TGTGCCTGGAGTGGGACAGGAGGACTAAAACTGTTTTTT.

V gene TRBV4-1 combines with J gene TRBJ2-2; TRBD1 matches 9 bases. The V and J ends lost 1 base and 0 bases, in that order; junction bases with no gene match: 6. The CDR3 contains 18 residues. Germline CDR1 and CDR2: MGHRA and YSYEKL. CDR3 bases: TGCGCCAGCAGCCAAGTTTTACAGGGGGCAGCGAACACCGGGGAGCTGTTTTTT. Encoded protein: CASSQVLQGAANTGELFF.

This sequence joins TRBV7-9 and TRBJ1-4; possible D gene TRBD1, 5 bases. Germline CDR1 and CDR2: SEHNR and FQNEAQ (reference sequence). CDR3 length: 17 residues. Trimming took 2 bases from V and 8 from J, leaving 21 bases between them. As DNA, the CDR3 is TGTGCCAGCAGCTTAAAATTCTCACAGGAGATAAGGGAAAAACTGTTTTTT. Translating gives CASSLKFSQEIREKLFF.